The 31 T cell receptor beta chains given below trace back to one sample, sequenced in a study of cytotoxic CD8 clonotypes in ibrutinib-treated CLL. This table comes from immunoSEQ multiplex PCR, and its TCRdb copy is limited to in-frame clones, with some not included. The sample contains 200,000 to 250,000 clones, approximately 79% of which appear only once. Sequenced here: PBMCs, sampled after 12 months of ibrutinib treatment. These receptors all stem from a human donor with chronic lymphocytic leukemia.

V gene TRBV5-1 combines with J gene TRBJ1-4, with 7 bases identical to TRBD1. V was pared by 2 bases and J by 1 base, with 2 bases of the junction left unmatched. The CDR3 totals 15 residues. Germline CDR1 and CDR2: SGHRS and YFSETQ. CDR3 nucleotides: TGCGCCAGCAGCTTCCAGGGGGTAACTAATGAAAAACTGTTTTTT. This codes for CASSFQGVTNEKLFF. Combining the CDR3 with reference TRBV5-1 and TRBJ1-4 gives the whole variable domain KAGVTQTPRYLIKTRGQQVTLSCSPISGHRSVSWYQQTPGQGLQFLFEYFSETQRNKGNFPGRFSGRQFSNSRSEMNVSTLELGDSALYLCASSFQGVTNEKLFFGSGTQLSVL.

The chain is built from TRBV29-1 and TRBJ2-5; D is uncertain. Trimming took 4 bases from V and 5 from J, leaving 8 bases between them. The germline CDR1 and CDR2 sequences are SQVTM and ANQGSEA. This CDR3 spans 11 amino acids. CDR3 sequence (DNA): TGCAGCGTTGTACTGTTTGAGACCCAGTACTTC. Protein product: CSVVLFETQYF.

V and J are TRBV13 and TRBJ2-7; D is undetermined. The V gene's germline CDR1 is PRHDT and CDR2 FYEKMQ (reference sequence). V lost 2 bases and J 4 bases, leaving 12 bases between the germline ends. The CDR3 extends over 14 amino acids. As DNA, the CDR3 is TGTGCCAGCAGCTTATGGGCAGTGAGTTACGAGCAGTACTTC. Translated: CASSLWAVSYEQYF.

The genes are TRBV11-2 and TRBJ2-2; 10 bases are shared with TRBD2. Per the germline V gene, CDR1 is SGHAT and CDR2 is FQNNGV. The CDR3 is 19 residues long. After removal of 2 bases from V and 3 bases from J, the junction contained 12 bases not matched to a gene. The CDR3 sequence: CASSLRMPSGGDDTGELFF. In nucleotides, the CDR3 is TGTGCCAGCAGCTTACGAATGCCTAGCGGGGGAGATGACACCGGGGAGCTGTTTTTT.

This clone was detected once. The chain is built from TRBV15 and TRBJ1-1; D might be TRBD1 (5 bases). Trimming left V 0 bases short and J 8 bases short, with 19 bases between. Germline values: CDR1 LNHNV, CDR2 YYDKDF (reference sequence). This CDR3 is built from 16 residues. The CDR3 here is CATSRDLEGLLEEAFF. DNA of the CDR3: TGTGCCACCAGCAGAGATCTGGAGGGGCTCTTGGAAGAAGCTTTCTTT. The whole variable domain, filled in from reference TRBV15 and TRBJ1-1, reads DAMVIQNPRYQVTQFGKPVTLSCSQTLNHNVMYWYQQKSSQAPKLLFHYYDKDFNNEADTPDNFQSRRPNTSFCFLDIRSPGLGDTAMYLCATSRDLEGLLEEAFFGQGTRLTVV.

For the CDR3, the DNA is TGTGCCAGCACCCTGACAGGGGGGTCCTACGAGCAGTACTTC. This codes for CASTLTGGSYEQYF. The chain carries TRBV2 and TRBJ2-7, with TRBD1 matching 9 bases. V gave up 7 bases and J gave up 1 base; unmatched junction bases: 5. The CDR3 covers 14 residues. Germline CDR1 SNHLY, CDR2 FYNNEI.

Concerning this clone: This same CDR3 is encoded by further DNA sequences in the sample. The CDR3 nucleotides read TGTGCCAGCTCACCAGGGAGGGATCAGCCCCAGCATTTT. Translated: CASSPGRDQPQHF. The chain combines TRBV18 with TRBJ1-5; D uncertain. Trimming cost V 2 bases and J 5 bases, with 7 bases left between them. Germline CDR1 KGHSH, CDR2 LQKENI. This CDR3 region has 13 residues.

The sample holds a few counts of this clone. The gene calls are TRBV7-9 and TRBJ2-1, with no clear D. This CDR3 is 12 amino acids long. V gave up 1 base and J gave up 7 bases, with 5 bases separating them. Germline CDR1 SEHNR, CDR2 FQNEAQ (reference sequence). CDR3 in DNA: TGTGCCAGCAGCTTAGAACCTAATGAGCAGTTCTTC. This translates into CASSLEPNEQFF.

This clone has only one observation. The V gene is TRBV28, the J gene TRBJ2-7, with D maybe TRBD1 (5 bases). CDR3 size: 15 residues. Germline V lookup: CDR1 MDHEN, CDR2 SYDVKM. Trimming pared 3 bases from V and 5 bases from J, leaving 17 bases between. CDR3 DNA: TGTGCCAGCAGTTTTCCGCCAGACAGTCGGGACGAGCAGTACTTC. Its protein is CASSFPPDSRDEQYF.

This clone was recorded only once. The genes are TRBV28 and TRBJ2-1; 9 nucleotides line up with TRBD1. V lost 11 bases, J lost 4 bases, and 9 bases stayed unmatched. This CDR3 contains 14 residues. The germline gives CDR1 MDHEN, CDR2 SYDVKM. The CDR3 here is CAATGTGPYNEQFF. For the CDR3, the DNA is TGTGCCGCCACCGGGACAGGGCCTTACAATGAGCAGTTCTTC.

The genes are TRBV10-3 and TRBJ2-7, with D uncertain. This CDR3 has 11 amino acids. Trimming cost V 2 bases and J 7 bases, with 6 bases left between them. Germline V CDR1 and CDR2: ENHRY, SYGVKD. Here the CDR3 DNA reads TGTGCCATCAGTGAGCAAAGTGAGCAGTACTTC. It specifies CAISEQSEQYF.

V usage is TRBV6-5 and J usage is TRBJ1-1; TRBD1 matches 7 bases. The CDR3 is 14 amino acids. The V segment lost 8 bases and the J segment 10 bases; nucleotides outside the gene matches: 16. Germline CDR1 reads MNHEY; CDR2 reads SVGAGI. CDR3 loop: CASSGQTPPSVAFF. CDR3 nucleotide sequence: TGTGCCAGCTCGGGACAGACCCCTCCATCGGTAGCTTTCTTT.

The V gene is TRBV11-2, the J gene TRBJ2-7; 8 positions match TRBD1. V gave up 0 bases and J gave up 3 bases; unmatched junction bases: 10. This CDR3 comprises 17 residues. Germline V gene lookup returns CDR1 SGHAT and CDR2 FQNNGV. The CDR3 loop reads CASSLDYHRGIGYEQYF. Written as DNA, the CDR3 is TGTGCCAGCAGCTTAGATTATCACAGGGGGATTGGCTACGAGCAGTACTTC.

The rearrangement links TRBV7-6 to TRBJ2-1, with D unresolved. This CDR3 has 14 residues. Trimming shortened V by 3 bases and J by 3 bases, and 9 bases separated the two germline ends. Germline CDR1 and CDR2: SGHVS and FNYEAQ. The CDR3 region has the DNA TGTGCCAGCAGCTTTGGGGTGCGCTACAATGAGCAGTTCTTC. This encodes CASSFGVRYNEQFF.

V usage is TRBV19 and J usage is TRBJ2-1; 7 nucleotides match TRBD2. Germline trimming cut 6 bases from V and 3 bases from J; bases unmatched to any gene: 14. This CDR3 region has 17 residues. Germline V CDR1 and CDR2: LNHDA, SQIVND (reference sequence). In DNA form, the CDR3 reads TGTGCCAGTAGAGGGGAAGGCTCGGGAGGTCTCTACAATGAGCAGTTCTTC. Its translation is CASRGEGSGGLYNEQFF.

This chain uses TRBV10-2 with TRBJ1-5; no definite D call. The germline gives CDR1 WSHSY, CDR2 SAAADI. V was trimmed by 4 bases and J by 0 bases, leaving 10 bases between them. The CDR3 is 15 residues long. The CDR3 DNA reads TGCGCCAGCAGTGGTTTGGGATATAGCAATCAGCCCCAGCATTTT. Translating gives CASSGLGYSNQPQHF.

The rearrangement joins TRBV28 to TRBJ2-1; 11 nucleotides agree with TRBD2. V trimming: 5 bases; J trimming: 7 bases; junction bases outside the gene matches: 4. The CDR3 extends over 14 amino acids. Per germline, CDR1 MDHEN and CDR2 SYDVKM. This CDR3 is CASSQLAGVNEQFF. The CDR3 DNA is TGTGCCAGCAGTCAACTAGCGGGAGTGAATGAGCAGTTCTTC.

The CDR3 protein is CASSPIRQTPSTDTQYF. CDR3 coding DNA: TGTGCCAGCAGCCCGATTCGACAGACCCCAAGCACAGATACGCAGTATTTT. The chain uses TRBV7-2 and TRBJ2-3; possibly TRBD1 for D (5 bases). V was shortened by 5 bases and J by 0 bases, with 18 bases between the two germline ends. Germline V CDR1 and CDR2: SGHTA, FQGNSA. This CDR3 is 17 amino acids long.

CDR3 nucleotide sequence: TGCGCCAGCAGCTTGAGCCAACAGGTTTATGGAAACACCATATATTTT. Its protein product is CASSLSQQVYGNTIYF. This chain links TRBV5-1 with TRBJ1-3; tentative D call: TRBD1 (5 bases). CDR3 size: 16 residues. V lost 1 base and J 3 bases, leaving 14 bases between the germline ends. The germline V gene has CDR1 SGHRS and CDR2 YFSETQ.

The CDR3 DNA follows: TGCGCCAGCAGCCGAACGTCTAGCGGGAACACCGGGGAGCTGTTTTTT. It codes for CASSRTSSGNTGELFF. The chain links TRBV4-1 to TRBJ2-2, with 7 bases identical to TRBD2. Germline V lookup: CDR1 MGHRA, CDR2 YSYEKL. Trimming at V came to 4 bases and at J to 1 base, leaving 6 bases not matched to a gene. The CDR3 loop spans 16 amino acids.

The chain carries TRBV18 and TRBJ2-7; 12 nucleotides match TRBD1. From germline, CDR1 is KGHSH and CDR2 LQKENI. CDR3 length: 17 amino acids. V shed 0 bases and J 5 bases; nucleotides not matched to a gene: 8. CDR3 bases: TGTGCCAGCTCACCACCGTATGGGACAGGGGGCTTGCACGAGCAGTACTTC. Amino acids: CASSPPYGTGGLHEQYF. The full variable domain, completed using reference TRBV18 and TRBJ2-7, is NAGVMQNPRHLVRRRGQEARLRCSPMKGHSHVYWYRQLPEEGLKFMVYLQKENIIDESGMPKERFSAEFPKEGPSILRIQQVVRGDSAAYFCASSPPYGTGGLHEQYFGPGTRLTVT.

J is TRBJ1-1 and V is TRBV11-2, with TRBD1 matching over 9 bases. The CDR3 covers 13 residues. CDR1 is SGHAT and CDR2 is FQNNGV in the germline V gene. The V segment lost 5 bases and the J segment 6 bases; nucleotides outside the gene matches: 4. CDR3 loop: CASSQQGAPEAFF. CDR3 bases: TGTGCCAGCAGCCAACAGGGGGCGCCTGAAGCTTTCTTT.

The chain recombines TRBV2 with TRBJ2-2, with 9 positions matching TRBD2. With V trimmed by 4 bases and J by 6 bases, 6 bases remained unmatched. The CDR3 consists of 15 residues. Germline assignment: CDR1 SNHLY and CDR2 FYNNEI. CDR3 residues: CASSGLVAGAGELFF. As DNA, the CDR3 is TGTGCCAGCAGTGGGTTGGTAGCGGGAGCCGGGGAGCTGTTTTTT. Combining the CDR3 with reference TRBV2 and TRBJ2-2 gives the whole variable domain EPEVTQTPSHQVTQMGQEVILRCVPISNHLYFYWYRQILGQKVEFLVSFYNNEISEKSEIFDDQFSVERPDGSNFTLKIRSTKLEDSAMYFCASSGLVAGAGELFFGEGSRLTVL.

This chain connects TRBV5-1 to TRBJ1-2; TRBD1 matches 7 bases. This CDR3 has 16 residues. The trim removed 0 bases at V and 4 bases at J, leaving 9 bases unmatched. Germline CDR1 and CDR2: SGHRS and YFSETQ. As DNA, the CDR3 is TGCGCCAGCAGCTTGGACGGGGACAGCTTCTCCTATGGCTACACCTTC. Translated, it gives CASSLDGDSFSYGYTF.

The chain carries TRBV6-5 and TRBJ1-4, with 8 positions matching TRBD1. The CDR3 is made up of 14 amino acids. V dropped 4 bases and J dropped 6; count of bases not matched to a gene: 4. Germline assignment: CDR1 MNHEY and CDR2 SVGAGI. CDR3 in DNA: TGTGCCAGCAGTTCAGGGGGCTGGTATGAAAAACTGTTTTTT. Translating it yields CASSSGGWYEKLFF.

The chain joins TRBV5-1 to TRBJ1-1, with a tentative D call TRBD1 (5 bases). The V gene lost 8 bases and the J gene lost 0 bases, with 23 bases spanning the gap. The CDR3 has 17 amino acids. CDR1 is SGHRS, CDR2 YFSETQ, per germline. The CDR3 is CASSGASATLLNTEAFF. CDR3 sequence (DNA): TGCGCCAGTAGCGGGGCATCGGCTACACTGTTGAACACTGAAGCTTTCTTT. The variable domain in full, with the rest retrieved from reference TRBV5-1 and TRBJ1-1, is KAGVTQTPRYLIKTRGQQVTLSCSPISGHRSVSWYQQTPGQGLQFLFEYFSETQRNKGNFPGRFSGRQFSNSRSEMNVSTLELGDSALYLCASSGASATLLNTEAFFGQGTRLTVV.

The V gene is TRBV5-8, the J gene TRBJ1-1, with a tentative D call TRBD1 (6 bases). CDR1 is SGHTS, CDR2 YDEGEE, per germline. The CDR3 contains 12 residues. The V end was cut by 1 base, the J end by 8 bases, with 9 bases between. CDR3 region: CASSLWGREAFF. The CDR3 nucleotides are TGTGCCAGCAGCTTGTGGGGGCGAGAAGCTTTCTTT. The variable domain in full, with the rest retrieved from reference TRBV5-8 and TRBJ1-1, is EAGVTQSPTHLIKTRGQQATLRCSPISGHTSVYWYQQALGLGLQFLLWYDEGEERNRGNFPPRFSGRQFPNYSSELNVNALELEDSALYLCASSLWGREAFFGQGTRLTVV.

The chain couples TRBV19 to TRBJ1-1; tentative D call: TRBD1 (6 bases). With 6 bases removed from V and 9 bases from J, the gap between germline ends came to 17 bases. The germline V gene encodes CDR1 LNHDA and CDR2 SQIVND (reference sequence). The CDR3 covers 13 residues. CDR3 coding DNA: TGTGCCAGTAGCATCCAATACGGGGGGCAAGCTTTCTTT. Translating it yields CASSIQYGGQAFF.

V usage is TRBV9 and J usage is TRBJ1-6; TRBD1 matches 7 bases. J was trimmed by 7 bases and V by 4 bases; bases with no gene match: 5. Germline loops: CDR1 SGDLS, CDR2 YYNGEE. The CDR3 runs 14 residues. The CDR3 bases are TGTGCCAGCAGCCCTGGGGACAGAAATTCACCCCTCCACTTT. Translation: CASSPGDRNSPLHF.

The chain combines TRBV28 with TRBJ2-7; 8 bases line up with TRBD1. CDR3 size: 13 residues. Germline values: CDR1 MDHEN, CDR2 SYDVKM. The V segment lost 8 bases and the J segment 3 bases; nucleotides outside the gene matches: 6. CDR3 sequence (DNA): TGTGCCAGCCGGACAGGGTTAATCTACGAGCAGTACTTC. Translated: CASRTGLIYEQYF.

This chain uses TRBV6-6 with TRBJ1-5; perhaps TRBD1 as D (5 bases). The CDR3 covers 14 residues. The germline V and J ends were trimmed by 5 bases and 0 bases, with 8 bases remaining between them. CDR1 is MNHNY, CDR2 SVGAGI, per germline (reference sequence). The CDR3 reads CASSRDSSNQPQHF. DNA of the CDR3: TGTGCCAGCAGTAGAGACAGTAGCAATCAGCCCCAGCATTTT.